The 25 T cell receptor beta chains below were found in one sample sequenced in a study of T cells in Graves' hyperthyroidism and ophthalmopathy. TCR beta CDR3 regions were amplified from RNA. Initially, a first-round RT-PCR of the TCR CDR3 employed the HTBI primer set. TCRdb analysed the multiplex PCR reads with MiXCR anew, one entry per CDR3 protein. The table shows 350,000 or so distinct CDR3 sequences, with approximately 18% occurring only once. Sequenced: blood. The receptor source for this set is a woman between 45 and 60 years old with Graves' hyperthyroidism.

DNA for the CDR3: TGTGCCAGCAGCTCCCCTTTGTCGTCAGCGGGACGAATAGGGGAGCTGTTTTTT. This sequence encodes CASSSPLSSAGRIGELFF. The rearrangement links TRBV7-3 to TRBJ2-2, with TRBD2 matching over 7 bases. The CDR3 covers 18 residues. V lost 4 bases, J lost 8 bases, and 19 bases stayed unmatched. In germline, CDR1 is SGHTA, CDR2 FQGTGA.

This clonotype has just a few counts. The rearrangement uses TRBV30 and TRBJ1-2; D gene unclear. CDR1 is GTSNPN and CDR2 is SVGIG in the germline V gene (reference sequence). The ends were cut back, 3 bases at V and 8 bases at J, with 19 bases in the middle. This CDR3 spans 14 amino acids. This CDR3 is CAWSPDLGNTGYTF. DNA of the CDR3: TGTGCCTGGAGCCCTGATTTGGGGAATACGGGCTACACCTTC. Looking up the rest from reference TRBV30 and TRBJ1-2 gives the full variable domain: SQTIHQWPATLVQPVGSPLSLECTVEGTSNPNLYWYRQAAGRGLQLLFYSVGIGQISSEVPQNLSASRPQDRQFILSSKKLLLSDSGFYLCAWSPDLGNTGYTFGSGTRLTVV.

This clonotype occurred many times. This chain uses TRBV2 with TRBJ2-1; no definite D call. This CDR3 comprises 14 residues. Germline values: CDR1 SNHLY, CDR2 FYNNEI. Trimming stripped 4 bases from V and 7 bases from J, with 14 bases between. CDR3 region: CASSGLAARNEQFF. CDR3 in DNA: TGTGCCAGCAGTGGACTCGCCGCGCGGAATGAGCAGTTCTTC.

This clonotype was seen at least ten times. The chain carries TRBV11-1 and TRBJ1-1, with unresolved D. V lost 1 base and J lost 5, with 8 bases in between. This CDR3 has 13 residues. Germline V gives CDR1 SGHAT, CDR2 FQDESV (reference sequence). The DNA of the CDR3 is TGTGCCAGCAGCTTAGTTACGGTTACTGAAGCTTTCTTT. Translation gives CASSLVTVTEAFF.

V usage is TRBV5-1 and J usage is TRBJ1-1; D is ambiguous. CDR1 and CDR2 (germline): SGHRS, YFSETQ. Trimming shortened V by 2 bases and J by 3 bases, and 8 bases separated the two germline ends. The CDR3 is 13 residues long. CDR3 in amino acids: CASSLDEDTEAFF. The CDR3 nucleotides are TGCGCCAGCAGCTTAGACGAAGACACTGAAGCTTTCTTT.

The chain has TRBV19 and TRBJ2-3, with D maybe TRBD2 (7 bases). This CDR3 has 15 amino acids. Germline CDR1 is LNHDA and CDR2 is SQIVND (reference sequence). V was clipped by 7 bases and J by 6 bases, with 20 bases between them. The CDR3 loop is CASTNRGAGEDTQYF. CDR3 nucleotide sequence: TGTGCCAGTACCAACCGGGGGGCGGGGGAGGATACGCAGTATTTT.

This clonotype was recorded many times. The DNA of the CDR3 is TGTGCCAGCAGTTTATTGGGGGACAGGGTCTATGGCTACACCTTC. It codes for CASSLLGDRVYGYTF. V is TRBV28 and J is TRBJ1-2, with 9 bases lining up with TRBD1. V lost 1 base, J lost 4 bases, and 4 bases stayed unmatched. Germline V CDR1 and CDR2: MDHEN, SYDVKM. The CDR3 consists of 15 residues.

The chain has TRBV6-1 and TRBJ1-3; no reliable D call. Trimming cost V 8 bases and J 0 bases, with 11 bases left between them. CDR3 length equals 14 residues. Germline lookup yields CDR1 MNHNS and CDR2 SASEGT. For the CDR3, the DNA is TGTGCCAGCCGGACGGGCAACTCTGGAAACACCATATATTTT. This sequence encodes CASRTGNSGNTIYF.

In this sample, this clonotype turned up many times. The chain recombines TRBV30 with TRBJ1-2; no reliable D call. Trimming removed 0 bases at V and 3 bases at J, with 8 bases between. Germline CDR1 GTSNPN, CDR2 SVGIG (reference sequence). The CDR3 spans 13 residues. This CDR3 is CAWSVSFDYGYTF. CDR3 in DNA: TGTGCCTGGAGTGTGAGTTTCGACTATGGCTACACCTTC.

The table lists this clonotype with a few counts. The rearrangement links TRBV6-1 to TRBJ1-4, with D possibly TRBD1 on 6 matching bases. With 6 bases removed from V and 5 bases from J, the gap between germline ends came to 31 bases. CDR3 length: 20 residues. CDR1 MNHNS and CDR2 SASEGT come from the germline V gene. In DNA form, the CDR3 reads TGTGCCAGCAGCCGCGAGCCGGGACAAATTTTAAAGGGGTGGAATGAAAAACTGTTTTTT. As protein: CASSREPGQILKGWNEKLFF.

The chain has TRBV9 and TRBJ2-3; the D is unclear. The CDR3 covers 16 residues. V was shortened by 0 bases and J by 0 bases, with 11 bases between the two germline ends. CDR1 is SGDLS, CDR2 YYNGEE, per germline. CDR3 sequence: CASSVDYGISTDTQYF. The DNA of the CDR3 is TGTGCCAGCAGCGTAGATTACGGAATAAGCACAGATACGCAGTATTTT.

The chain links TRBV5-4 to TRBJ1-5; D might be TRBD1 (5 bases). Germline values: CDR1 SGHNT, CDR2 YYREEE (reference sequence). Trimming took off 4 bases at V and 12 bases at J, with 26 bases between the two ends. The CDR3 runs to 16 residues. The CDR3 is CASSTTFGQGLRGQHF. The CDR3 region has the DNA TGTGCCAGCAGCACCACCTTCGGGCAGGGTCTGAGGGGCCAGCATTTT. The complete variable domain, with remaining parts taken from reference TRBV5-4 and TRBJ1-5, reads ETGVTQSPTHLIKTRGQQVTLRCSSQSGHNTVSWYQQALGQGPQFIFQYYREEENGRGNFPPRFSGLQFPNYSSELNVNALELDDSALYLCASSTTFGQGLRGQHFGDGTRLSIL.

This clonotype was found many times. V usage is TRBV20-1 and J usage is TRBJ1-1; no clear D. The CDR3 is 11 residues long. The V gene's germline CDR1 is DFQATT and CDR2 SNEGSKA (reference sequence). V lost 2 bases to trimming and J lost 8 bases, with 9 bases between them. The CDR3 nucleotides are TGCAGTGCTAGACAGGACCGGGAAGCTTTCTTT. Its protein product is CSARQDREAFF.

This chain connects TRBV4-1 to TRBJ1-1; D perhaps matches TRBD1 (5 bases). V was trimmed by 4 bases and J by 7 bases, leaving 16 bases between them. Germline CDR1 is MGHRA and CDR2 is YSYEKL. The CDR3 is 14 residues long. The CDR3 nucleotides read TGCGCCAGCAGCCCAATAACCAGGGATTATGAAGCTTTCTTT. Its protein product is CASSPITRDYEAFF.

The chain recombines TRBV12-3 or TRBV12-4 with TRBJ1-1, with 11 nucleotides matching TRBD1. Losses at the gene ends were 3 bases for V and 1 base for J; bases not matched to a gene: 1. This CDR3 has 15 amino acids. The CDR3 loop is CASSFGQGANTEAFF. The CDR3 bases are TGTGCCAGCAGTTTTGGACAGGGGGCGAACACTGAAGCTTTCTTT.

This clonotype was counted only a few times. The chain has TRBV7-2 and TRBJ2-3, with D hard to call. CDR1 SGHTA and CDR2 FQGNSA come from the germline V gene. V dropped 4 bases and J dropped 0 bases, with 11 bases sitting between them. This CDR3 comprises 15 residues. CDR3 DNA sequence: TGTGCCAGCAGCTCCTACCTGGTTAGCACAGATACGCAGTATTTT. Its translation is CASSSYLVSTDTQYF.

This clonotype has a count of ten or more. This chain links TRBV6-5 with TRBJ2-1; D gene uncertain. Germline CDR1 and CDR2: MNHEY and SVGAGI. There are 16 residues in the CDR3. The V and J ends lost 0 bases and 8 bases respectively, with 17 bases between them. This CDR3 reads CASSYSPAGLFYEQFF. In DNA form, the CDR3 reads TGTGCCAGCAGTTACTCGCCAGCCGGGCTCTTCTATGAGCAGTTCTTC.

The J gene is TRBJ1-2, the V gene TRBV20-1; D not resolved. This CDR3 comprises 14 residues. V lost 3 bases, J lost 0 bases, and 11 bases lay in between. Germline CDR1 and CDR2: DFQATT and SNEGSKA (reference sequence). The CDR3 DNA is TGCAGTGCTAGTAGGGCCGGAACTAACTATGGCTACACCTTC. Its translation is CSASRAGTNYGYTF.

The rearrangement joins TRBV3-1 to TRBJ1-5; no firm D call. Trimming took off 3 bases at V and 5 bases at J, with 8 bases between the two ends. The germline V gene encodes CDR1 LGHDT and CDR2 YNNKEL (reference sequence). CDR3 length: 13 residues. The CDR3 DNA reads as TGTGCCAGCAGCCAGGGTGTTGATCAGCCCCAGCATTTT. Its protein product is CASSQGVDQPQHF.

The V call is TRBV20-1, the J call TRBJ2-1; D remains ambiguous. The ends were cut back, 6 bases at V and 0 bases at J, with 9 bases in the middle. This CDR3 region has 13 residues. Germline CDR1 DFQATT, CDR2 SNEGSKA (reference sequence). CDR3 amino acids: CSASPSSYNEQFF. The CDR3 DNA reads TGCAGTGCGTCCCCTAGCTCCTACAATGAGCAGTTCTTC.

This clonotype turned up a few times. The V call is TRBV25-1, the J call TRBJ2-7; TRBD2 might be the D (5 bases). The CDR3 consists of 13 residues. Germline assignment: CDR1 MGHDK and CDR2 SYGVNS. The V gene lost 7 bases and the J gene lost 3 bases, with 13 bases spanning the gap. This CDR3 is CASTPGSGYEQYF. The DNA for the CDR3 is TGTGCCAGCACACCGGGGTCGGGCTACGAGCAGTACTTC.

This clonotype has only one observation. The CDR3 protein is CASSLPGGLADHGELFF. DNA of the CDR3: TGCGCCAGCAGCCTACCTGGGGGACTAGCGGATCACGGGGAGCTGTTTTTT. The chain couples TRBV4-1 to TRBJ2-2, with 11 bases that match TRBD2. CDR1 and CDR2 (germline): MGHRA, YSYEKL. There are 17 residues in the CDR3. The trim removed 4 bases at V and 7 bases at J, leaving 11 bases unmatched.

The rearrangement uses TRBV6-2 or TRBV6-3 and TRBJ2-1; 7 nucleotides line up with TRBD2. CDR3 length equals 17 residues. Germline CDR1 reads MNHEY; CDR2 reads SVGEGT. After removal of 0 bases from V and 2 bases from J, the junction contained 7 bases not matched to a gene. The chain's CDR3 is CASSYSVGGGPYNEQFF. CDR3 coding DNA: TGTGCCAGCAGTTACTCAGTGGGGGGGGGTCCCTACAATGAGCAGTTCTTC.

In this sample, this clonotype turned up many times. This sequence joins TRBV11-1 and TRBJ2-3, with 8 bases aligning to TRBD2. The CDR3 consists of 15 residues. Germline-derived CDR1 and CDR2 are SGHAT and FQDESV (reference sequence). The trim removed 4 bases at V and 2 bases at J, leaving 5 bases unmatched. The CDR3 loop is CASSSLAGTTDTQYF. CDR3 in DNA: TGTGCCAGCAGCTCCTTAGCGGGGACCACAGATACGCAGTATTTT.

This clonotype has at least ten counts. V is TRBV20-1 and J is TRBJ2-1; TRBD2 matches 10 bases. Germline V gives CDR1 DFQATT, CDR2 SNEGSKA (reference sequence). Germline trimming cut 6 bases from V and 9 bases from J; bases unmatched to any gene: 11. The CDR3 is 14 residues long. CDR3 in amino acids: CSAPPPLAGAEQFF. CDR3 coding DNA: TGCAGTGCCCCACCCCCCCTAGCGGGGGCTGAGCAGTTCTTC.